This T cell receptor beta chain was recovered during a study of PD-L1 blockade in urothelial cancer. Study-wide results and caveats: When measured at 3 weeks, tumor-associated blood clones expanded more in durable-benefit patients.

A note on this clone: Its cognate antigen is unknown.

Libraries were prepared by immunoSEQ multiplex PCR; TCRdb keeps only in-frame clonotypes and omits some of them. The table shows approximately 100,000 clones, with under 85% occurring only once. The V gene end was trimmed by 1 base and the J gene end by 4 bases; junction bases not matched to a gene: 3. Germline CDR1 and CDR2: LNHDA and SQIVND (reference sequence). The CDR3 extends over 14 amino acids. Specimen: PBMCs, collected around atezolizumab (anti-PD-L1) treatment. The clonotype comes from a man in his fifties with urothelial cancer. The genes are TRBV19 and TRBJ1-1; 7 nucleotides line up with TRBD1. CDR3 sequence reads: CASSIVQGTTEAFF. In DNA form, the CDR3 reads TGTGCCAGTAGTATAGTACAGGGGACCACTGAAGCTTTCTTT.